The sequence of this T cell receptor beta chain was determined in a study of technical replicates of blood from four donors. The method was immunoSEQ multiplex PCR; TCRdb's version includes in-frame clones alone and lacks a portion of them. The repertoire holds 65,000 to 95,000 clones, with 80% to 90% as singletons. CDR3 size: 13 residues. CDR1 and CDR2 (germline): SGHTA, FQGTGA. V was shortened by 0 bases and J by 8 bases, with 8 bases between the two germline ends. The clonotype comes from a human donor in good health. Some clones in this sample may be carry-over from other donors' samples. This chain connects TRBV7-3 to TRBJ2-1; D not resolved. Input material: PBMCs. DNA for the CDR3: TGTGCCAGCAGCTTAACGAATCGGGATGAGCAGTTCTTC. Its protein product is CASSLTNRDEQFF.